A single sample is the source of the 11 T cell receptor beta chains below, sequenced in a study of graft-versus-host responses after intestinal transplantation. These receptors have no known antigen. The data were produced by immunoSEQ multiplex PCR, yet TCRdb's version contains in-frame clones alone and is incomplete. Of about 130,000 clones listed, around 90% are singletons. Material: unstimulated CD4+ T cells sorted from spleen or lymph node cells, obtained before intestinal transplant. All receptors come from a human donor who received an intestinal transplant.

The chain is built from TRBV28 and TRBJ2-7; the D is unclear. V was pared by 4 bases and J by 1 base, with 11 bases between. The CDR3 loop spans 14 amino acids. CDR1 and CDR2 (germline): MDHEN, SYDVKM. CDR3 in amino acids: CASSSDGLSYEQYF. The CDR3 nucleotides are TGTGCCAGCAGTTCCGACGGCCTTTCCTACGAGCAGTACTTC. Complete variable domain (other parts from reference TRBV28 and TRBJ2-7): DVKVTQSSRYLVKRTGEKVFLECVQDMDHENMFWYRQDPGLGLRLIYFSYDVKMKEKGDIPEGYSVSREKKERFSLILESASTNQTSMYLCASSSDGLSYEQYFGPGTRLTVT.

With regard to this clone: It is likely a read error, because the conserved phenylalanine at the end of the CDR3 is missing. The genes are TRBV5-1 and TRBJ1-1; no reliable D call. In germline, CDR1 is SGHRS, CDR2 YFSETQ. This CDR3 has 14 amino acids. V was pared by 4 bases and J by 1 base, with 11 bases between. The CDR3 sequence is CASSPRTANTEAFS. CDR3 DNA: TGCGCCAGCAGCCCGAGGACGGCGAACACTGAAGCTTTCTCT.

This clone was found once. An end of the junction differs from the germline gene, which may be a read error. This chain links TRBV19 with TRBJ1-2; tentative D call: TRBD1 (5 bases). Per germline, CDR1 LNHDA and CDR2 SQIVND (reference sequence). This CDR3 contains 11 residues. The CDR3 DNA reads TGTGCCAGTAGTATGATGGGGGGTCTAGCCTTC. This sequence encodes CASSMMGGLAF. The full variable domain, its missing parts supplied by reference TRBV19 and TRBJ1-2, is DGGITQSPKYLFRKEGQNVTLSCEQNLNHDAMYWYRQDPGQGLRLIYYSQIVNDFQKGDIAEGYSVSREKKESFPLTVTSAQKNPTAFYLCASSMMGGLAFGSGTRLTVV.

CDR3 sequence (DNA): TGTGCCAGCAGTTTATCGCGCGGGGGGAACCGTGAGCAGTTCTTC. It specifies CASSLSRGGNREQFF. J is TRBJ2-1 and V is TRBV28; 8 bases line up with TRBD2. This CDR3 has 15 residues. Germline assignment: CDR1 MDHEN and CDR2 SYDVKM. V lost 1 base and J lost 9; bases outside the gene matches: 8.

The chain employs TRBV9 and TRBJ2-3; D assignment may be TRBD1 or TRBD2 (5 bases each). Germline-derived CDR1 and CDR2 are SGDLS and YYNGEE. The CDR3 spans 22 residues. The germline V and J ends were trimmed by 3 bases and 1 base, with 33 bases remaining between them. The CDR3 sequence: CASSADGNSRRRLARGTDTQYF. CDR3 nucleotides: TGTGCCAGCAGCGCCGACGGGAACTCACGACGGCGTCTCGCCAGGGGCACAGATACGCAGTATTTT.

The chain has TRBV12-5 and TRBJ2-1; D remains ambiguous. The CDR3 totals 15 residues. V dropped 2 bases and J dropped 6 bases, with 14 bases sitting between them. CDR1 and CDR2 from the germline V gene are LGHNT and FRNRAP. The CDR3 region is CASGLSASASNEQFF. In DNA, the CDR3 is TGTGCTAGTGGTTTGAGTGCGAGTGCTTCCAATGAGCAGTTCTTC.

V is TRBV10-3 and J is TRBJ2-5; 8 bases are shared with TRBD1. Germline V CDR1 and CDR2: ENHRY, SYGVKD. The length of the CDR3 is 15 residues. V shed 4 bases and J 2 bases; nucleotides not matched to a gene: 6. The chain's CDR3 is CAISVGGTGQETQYF. CDR3 nucleotide sequence: TGTGCCATCAGTGTAGGGGGGACAGGTCAAGAGACCCAGTACTTC.

The genes are TRBV10-3 and TRBJ1-1; TRBD1 agrees at 8 bases. The J segment lost 4 bases and the V segment lost 10 bases, leaving 8 bases of the junction unmatched. The CDR3 sequence is 13 residues long. In germline, CDR1 is ENHRY, CDR2 SYGVKD. CDR3 sequence: CASNQGAATEAFF. The CDR3 DNA sequence: TGTGCCAGTAACCAGGGGGCCGCCACTGAAGCTTTCTTT.

J is TRBJ2-1 and V is TRBV7-8; TRBD2 aligns across 7 bases. CDR1 is SGHVS, CDR2 FQNEAQ, per germline. V dropped 7 bases and J dropped 8; count of bases not matched to a gene: 11. The CDR3 covers 14 residues. DNA for the CDR3: TGTGCCAGCAAGCGGGGTACAGCCATCGATGAGCAGTTCTTC. Translating it yields CASKRGTAIDEQFF.

This chain links TRBV19 with TRBJ1-5; TRBD1 is a possible D gene (5 bases). Germline lookup yields CDR1 LNHDA and CDR2 SQIVND (reference sequence). The CDR3 loop spans 18 amino acids. The V end was cut by 0 bases, the J end by 0 bases, with 15 bases between. The CDR3 DNA is TGTGCCAGTAGTATAGATCTATACGGGGGTTATAGCAATCAGCCCCAGCATTTT. As protein: CASSIDLYGGYSNQPQHF.

The CDR3 DNA sequence: TGCGCCAGCGGCCATCCTTGCGCCTACAATGAGCAGTTCTTC. Translating it yields CASGHPCAYNEQFF. The chain couples TRBV10-1 to TRBJ2-1; D is uncertain. Trimming removed 8 bases from V and 2 bases from J, with 13 bases in between. The germline CDR1 and CDR2 sequences are WNHNN and SYGVQD (reference sequence). There are 14 residues in the CDR3.